This T cell receptor (beta chain) was found in a study of CD8+CD57+ T cells in acquired aplastic anemia. For the study at large: The DNA of sorted CD4+ and CD8+ cells averaged 3.2 ug. Mean read depth for CD4+ cells from healthy donors was 10 million to 14 million.

Comment on this clonotype: Antigen specificity is unknown.

The V and J ends lost 6 bases and 2 bases respectively, with 14 bases between them. Germline CDR1 SQVTM, CDR2 ANQGSEA. This CDR3 has 13 residues. Profiles of TCR beta VDJ and CDR3 were generated from a genomic DNA template. TCRdb analysed the reads with MiXCR anew, one entry per CDR3 protein. The sample consists of some 180,000 distinct CDR3 sequences, 45% to 50% of them appearing once. Study-wide results and caveats: Significance was not reached for CD8+ Simpson's diversity between patients and controls. Patients and controls shared twenty-nine CD8+ CDR3 sequences, highly expressed in patients.

The specimen sequenced was sorted CD4+, CD8+, or CD8+CD57+ T cells (not recorded which) from PBMCs. The receptor comes from a human donor in good health. The genes are TRBV29-1 and TRBJ2-7, with D possibly matching TRBD2 (6 bases). CDR3 nucleotide sequence: TGCAGCGTCGGGGTGGGGGGAACCTACGAGCAGTACTTC. Amino acid sequence: CSVGVGGTYEQYF.